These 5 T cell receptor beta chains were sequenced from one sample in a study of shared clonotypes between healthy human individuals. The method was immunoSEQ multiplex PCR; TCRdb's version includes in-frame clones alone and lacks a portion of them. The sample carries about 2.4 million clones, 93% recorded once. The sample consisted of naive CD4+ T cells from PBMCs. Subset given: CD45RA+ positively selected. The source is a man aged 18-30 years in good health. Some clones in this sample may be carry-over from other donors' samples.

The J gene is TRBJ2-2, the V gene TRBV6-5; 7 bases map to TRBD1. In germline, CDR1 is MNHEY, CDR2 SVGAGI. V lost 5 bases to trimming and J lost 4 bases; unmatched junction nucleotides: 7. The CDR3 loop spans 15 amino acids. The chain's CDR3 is CASSRQGRGTGELFF. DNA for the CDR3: TGTGCCAGCAGTCGACAGGGCAGGGGCACCGGGGAGCTGTTTTTT.

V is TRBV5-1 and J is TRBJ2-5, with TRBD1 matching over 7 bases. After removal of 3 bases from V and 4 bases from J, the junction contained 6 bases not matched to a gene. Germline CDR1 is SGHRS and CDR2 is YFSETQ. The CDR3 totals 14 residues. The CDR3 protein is CASSSGRTGETQYF. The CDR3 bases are TGCGCCAGCAGCTCAGGCCGGACAGGAGAGACCCAGTACTTC.

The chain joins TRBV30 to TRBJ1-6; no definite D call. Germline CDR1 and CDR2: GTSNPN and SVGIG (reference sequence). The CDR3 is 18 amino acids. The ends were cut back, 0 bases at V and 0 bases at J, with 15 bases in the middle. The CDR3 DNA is TGTGCCTGGAGTGTACTGGCCGGAGGGAGCTCCTATAATTCACCCCTCCACTTT. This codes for CAWSVLAGGSSYNSPLHF.

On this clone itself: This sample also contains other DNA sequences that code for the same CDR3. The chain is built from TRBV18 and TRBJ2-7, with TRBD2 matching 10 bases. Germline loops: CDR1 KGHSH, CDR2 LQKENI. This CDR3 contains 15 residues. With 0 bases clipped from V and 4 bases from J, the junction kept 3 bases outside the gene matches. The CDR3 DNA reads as TGTGCCAGCTCACCACCTAGCGGGAGGATGTACGAGCAGTACTTC. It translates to CASSPPSGRMYEQYF.

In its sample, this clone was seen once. This CDR3 is CASSLRTATDTQYF. The CDR3 DNA reads TGTGCCAGCAGCTTACGGACAGCAACAGATACGCAGTATTTT. This chain uses TRBV7-3 with TRBJ2-3; a possible D gene is TRBD1 (6 bases). Germline V gene data show CDR1 as SGHTA and CDR2 as FQGTGA. Trimming stripped 2 bases from V and 3 bases from J, with 9 bases between. CDR3 length: 14 residues.